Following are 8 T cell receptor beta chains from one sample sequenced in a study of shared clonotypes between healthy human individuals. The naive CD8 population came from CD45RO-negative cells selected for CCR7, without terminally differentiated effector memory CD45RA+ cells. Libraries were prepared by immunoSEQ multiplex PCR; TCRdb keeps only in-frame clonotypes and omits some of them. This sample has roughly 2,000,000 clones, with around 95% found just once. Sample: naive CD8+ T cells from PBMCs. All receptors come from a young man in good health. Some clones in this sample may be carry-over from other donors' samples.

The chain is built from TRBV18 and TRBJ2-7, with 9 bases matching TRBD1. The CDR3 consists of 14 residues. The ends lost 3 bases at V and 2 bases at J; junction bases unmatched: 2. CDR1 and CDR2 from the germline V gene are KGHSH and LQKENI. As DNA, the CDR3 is TGTGCCAGCTCACCGACAGGGGGGCCCTACGAGCAGTACTTC. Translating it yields CASSPTGGPYEQYF.

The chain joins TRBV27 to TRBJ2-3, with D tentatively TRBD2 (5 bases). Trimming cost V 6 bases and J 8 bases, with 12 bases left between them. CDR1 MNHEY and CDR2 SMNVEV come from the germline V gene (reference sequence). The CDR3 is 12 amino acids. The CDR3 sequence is CASRGVRATQYF. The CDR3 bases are TGTGCCAGCAGGGGAGTTCGGGCTACGCAGTATTTT.

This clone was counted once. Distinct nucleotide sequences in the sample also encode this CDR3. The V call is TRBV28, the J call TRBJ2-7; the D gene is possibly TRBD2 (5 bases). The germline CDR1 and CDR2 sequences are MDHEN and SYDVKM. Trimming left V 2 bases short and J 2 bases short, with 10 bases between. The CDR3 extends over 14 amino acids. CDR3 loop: CASSLTGTTYEQYF. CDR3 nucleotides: TGTGCCAGCAGTTTAACGGGAACGACCTACGAGCAGTACTTC.

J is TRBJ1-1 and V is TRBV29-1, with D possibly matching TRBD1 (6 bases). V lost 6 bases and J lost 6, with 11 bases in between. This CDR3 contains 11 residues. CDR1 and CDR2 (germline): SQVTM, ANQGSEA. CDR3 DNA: TGCAGCGTGGAGGACAGCCCTGAAGCTTTCTTT. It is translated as CSVEDSPEAFF.

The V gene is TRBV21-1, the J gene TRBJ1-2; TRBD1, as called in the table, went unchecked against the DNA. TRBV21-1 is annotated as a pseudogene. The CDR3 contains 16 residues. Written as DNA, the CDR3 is TGTGCCAGCAGCACCCAGGACATTAATCATTTGTGTGGCTACACCTTC. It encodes CASSTQDINHLCGYTF.

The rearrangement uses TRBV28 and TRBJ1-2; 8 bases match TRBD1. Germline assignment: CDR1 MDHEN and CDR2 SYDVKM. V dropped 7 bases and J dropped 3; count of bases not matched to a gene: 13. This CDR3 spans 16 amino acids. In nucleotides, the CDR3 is TGTGCCAGCATCACGGTCCGGACAGGGCTCCACTATGGCTACACCTTC. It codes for CASITVRTGLHYGYTF.

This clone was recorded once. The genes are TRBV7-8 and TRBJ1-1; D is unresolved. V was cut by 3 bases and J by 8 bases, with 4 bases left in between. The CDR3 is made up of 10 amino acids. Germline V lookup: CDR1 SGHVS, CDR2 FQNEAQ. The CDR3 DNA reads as TGTGCCAGCAGCTTGCTAGAAGCTTTCTTT. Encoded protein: CASSLLEAFF.

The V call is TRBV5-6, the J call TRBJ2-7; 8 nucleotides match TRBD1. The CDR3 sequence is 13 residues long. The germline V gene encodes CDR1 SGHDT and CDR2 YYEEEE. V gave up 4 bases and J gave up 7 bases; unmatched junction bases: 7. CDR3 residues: CASSQQGAGEQYF. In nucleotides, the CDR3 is TGTGCCAGCAGCCAGCAGGGGGCGGGGGAGCAGTACTTC.